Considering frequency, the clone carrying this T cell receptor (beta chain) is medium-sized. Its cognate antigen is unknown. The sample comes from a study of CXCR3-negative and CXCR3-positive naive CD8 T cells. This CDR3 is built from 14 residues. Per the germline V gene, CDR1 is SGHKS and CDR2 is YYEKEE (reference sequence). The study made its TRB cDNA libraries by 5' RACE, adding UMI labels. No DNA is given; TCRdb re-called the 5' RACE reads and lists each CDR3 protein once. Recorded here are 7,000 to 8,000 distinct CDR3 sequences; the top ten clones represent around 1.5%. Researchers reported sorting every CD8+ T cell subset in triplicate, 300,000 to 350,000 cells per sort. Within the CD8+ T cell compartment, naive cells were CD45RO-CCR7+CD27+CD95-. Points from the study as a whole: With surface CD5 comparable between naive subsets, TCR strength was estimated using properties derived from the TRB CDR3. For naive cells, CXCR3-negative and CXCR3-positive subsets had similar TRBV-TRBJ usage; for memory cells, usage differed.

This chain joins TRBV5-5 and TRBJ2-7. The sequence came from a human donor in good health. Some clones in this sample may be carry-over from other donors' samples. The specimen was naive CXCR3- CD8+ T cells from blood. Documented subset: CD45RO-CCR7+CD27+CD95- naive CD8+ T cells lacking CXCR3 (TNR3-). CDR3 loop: CASSFSGPPYEQYF.